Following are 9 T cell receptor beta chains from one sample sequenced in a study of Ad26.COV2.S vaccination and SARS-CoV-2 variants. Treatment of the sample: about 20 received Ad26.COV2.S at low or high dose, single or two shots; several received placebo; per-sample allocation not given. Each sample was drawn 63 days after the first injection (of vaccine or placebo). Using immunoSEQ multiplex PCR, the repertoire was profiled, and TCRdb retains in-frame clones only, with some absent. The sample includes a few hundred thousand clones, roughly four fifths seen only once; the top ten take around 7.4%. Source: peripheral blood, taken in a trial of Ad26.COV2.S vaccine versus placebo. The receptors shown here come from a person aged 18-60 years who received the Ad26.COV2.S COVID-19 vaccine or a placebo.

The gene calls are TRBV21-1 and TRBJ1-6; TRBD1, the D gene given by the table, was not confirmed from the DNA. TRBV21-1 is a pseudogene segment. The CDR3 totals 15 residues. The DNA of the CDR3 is TGTGCCAGCCGTTCCCGGGACAGGGGTAATTCACCCCTCCACTTT. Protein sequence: CASRSRDRGNSPLHF.

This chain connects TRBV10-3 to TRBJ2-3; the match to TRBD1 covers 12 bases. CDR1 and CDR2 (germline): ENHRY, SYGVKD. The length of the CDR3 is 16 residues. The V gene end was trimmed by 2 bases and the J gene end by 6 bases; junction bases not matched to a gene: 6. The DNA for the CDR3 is TGTGCCATCAGTGAGCCCGGGACAGGGGGCCTGGATACGCAGTATTTT. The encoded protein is CAISEPGTGGLDTQYF.

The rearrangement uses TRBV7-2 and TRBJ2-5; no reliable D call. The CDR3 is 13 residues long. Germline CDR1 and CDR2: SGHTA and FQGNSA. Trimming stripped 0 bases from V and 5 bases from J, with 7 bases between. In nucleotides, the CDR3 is TGTGCCAGCAGCTTAGCTAGGTGGGAGACCCAGTACTTC. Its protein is CASSLARWETQYF.

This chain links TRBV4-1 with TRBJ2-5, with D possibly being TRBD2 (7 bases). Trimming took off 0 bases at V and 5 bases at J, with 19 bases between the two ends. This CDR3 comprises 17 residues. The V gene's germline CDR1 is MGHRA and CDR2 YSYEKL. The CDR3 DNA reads TGCGCCAGCAGCCAAGACCCTCCGGCAGGGGAGGGCGAGACCCAGTACTTC. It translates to CASSQDPPAGEGETQYF.

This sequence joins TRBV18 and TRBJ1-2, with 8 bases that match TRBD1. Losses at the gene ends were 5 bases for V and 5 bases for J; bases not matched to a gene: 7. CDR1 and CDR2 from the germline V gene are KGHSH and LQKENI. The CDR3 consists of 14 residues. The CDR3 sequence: CASSADREAYGYTF. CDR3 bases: TGTGCCAGCTCAGCGGACAGGGAAGCGTATGGCTACACCTTC.

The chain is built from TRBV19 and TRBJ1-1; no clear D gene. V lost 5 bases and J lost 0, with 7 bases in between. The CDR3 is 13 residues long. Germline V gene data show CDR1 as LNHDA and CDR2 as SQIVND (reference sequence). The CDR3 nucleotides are TGTGCCAGTAGTCCCTACTTGAACACTGAAGCTTTCTTT. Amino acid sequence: CASSPYLNTEAFF.

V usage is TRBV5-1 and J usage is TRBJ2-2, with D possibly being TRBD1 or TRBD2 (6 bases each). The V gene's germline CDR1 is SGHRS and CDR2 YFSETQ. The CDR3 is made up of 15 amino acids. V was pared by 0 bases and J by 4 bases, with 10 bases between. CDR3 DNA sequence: TGCGCCAGCAGCTTGGCGTGGGGGGCCACCGGGGAGCTGTTTTTT. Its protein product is CASSLAWGATGELFF.

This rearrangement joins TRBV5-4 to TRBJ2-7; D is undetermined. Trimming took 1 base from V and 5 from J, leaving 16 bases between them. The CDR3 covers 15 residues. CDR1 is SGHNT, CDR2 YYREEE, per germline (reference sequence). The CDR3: CASSLSGRSKNEQYF. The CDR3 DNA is TGTGCCAGCAGCTTGTCAGGACGGAGTAAGAACGAGCAGTACTTC.

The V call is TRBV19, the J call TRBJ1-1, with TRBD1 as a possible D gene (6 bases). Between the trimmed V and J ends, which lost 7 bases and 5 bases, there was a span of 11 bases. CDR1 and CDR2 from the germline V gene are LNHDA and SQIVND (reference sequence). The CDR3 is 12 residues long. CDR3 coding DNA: TGTGCCAGTACTGAGAGGGGGACTGAAGCTTTCTTT. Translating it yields CASTERGTEAFF. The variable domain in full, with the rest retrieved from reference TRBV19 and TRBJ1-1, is DGGITQSPKYLFRKEGQNVTLSCEQNLNHDAMYWYRQDPGQGLRLIYYSQIVNDFQKGDIAEGYSVSREKKESFPLTVTSAQKNPTAFYLCASTERGTEAFFGQGTRLTVV.